The sequence of this T cell receptor (beta chain) was determined in a study of blood T cell repertoires in COVID-19. Assay used: immunoSEQ multiplex PCR; TCRdb lists only in-frame clones, some missing. The sample records under 300,000 clones, about four fifths being singletons. This sequence originates from a woman aged 18-29 years with acute or convalescent COVID-19. Material: peripheral blood.

The CDR3 region is CASSQESQGPNQPQHF. CDR3 bases: TGCGCCAGCAGCCAAGAGAGCCAGGGTCCCAATCAGCCCCAGCATTTT. This chain joins TRBV4-1 and TRBJ1-5, with D possibly TRBD1 on 5 matching bases. CDR3 length equals 16 residues. Trimming stripped 0 bases from V and 3 bases from J, with 12 bases between. The germline V gene encodes CDR1 MGHRA and CDR2 YSYEKL.